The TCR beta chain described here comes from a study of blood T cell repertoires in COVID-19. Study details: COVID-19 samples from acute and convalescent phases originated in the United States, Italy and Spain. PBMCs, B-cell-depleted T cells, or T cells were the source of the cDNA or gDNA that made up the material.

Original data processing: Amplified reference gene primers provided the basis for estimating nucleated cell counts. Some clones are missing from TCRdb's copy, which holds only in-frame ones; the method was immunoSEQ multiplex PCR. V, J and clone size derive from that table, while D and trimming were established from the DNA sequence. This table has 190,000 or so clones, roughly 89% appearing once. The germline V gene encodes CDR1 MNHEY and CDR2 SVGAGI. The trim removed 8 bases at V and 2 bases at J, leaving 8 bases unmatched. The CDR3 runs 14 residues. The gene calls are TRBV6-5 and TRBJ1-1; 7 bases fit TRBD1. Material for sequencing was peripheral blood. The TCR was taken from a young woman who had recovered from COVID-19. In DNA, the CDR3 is TGTGCCAGCGGAGCAGGGGGAGGAAACACTGAAGCTTTCTTT. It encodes CASGAGGGNTEAFF.